These 30 T cell receptor beta chains were sequenced from one sample in a study of cytomegalovirus exposure and HLA in healthy donors. Sequencing was performed with immunoSEQ multiplex PCR; in TCRdb, only in-frame clones are kept and a portion is missing. Here the sample spans 55,000 to 85,000 clones, 94% being singletons. The sample consisted of PBMCs. All receptors derive from a woman aged 18-35 years in good health and CMV-seronegative.

This chain links TRBV13 with TRBJ1-4; 10 bases agree with TRBD1. The CDR3 runs 15 residues. With 3 bases clipped from V and 5 bases from J, the junction kept 3 bases outside the gene matches. Germline assignment: CDR1 PRHDT and CDR2 FYEKMQ (reference sequence). The CDR3 loop is CASSLEGQGNEKLFF. CDR3 sequence (DNA): TGTGCCAGCAGCTTGGAGGGACAGGGGAATGAAAAACTGTTTTTT.

The chain couples TRBV4-1 to TRBJ1-1; D may be TRBD1 (5 bases). CDR1 and CDR2 (germline): MGHRA, YSYEKL. V lost 0 bases and J lost 4, with 12 bases in between. This CDR3 has 15 amino acids. Here the CDR3 reads CASSQDRARSTEAFF. CDR3 nucleotide sequence: TGCGCCAGCAGCCAAGACAGGGCGCGAAGCACTGAAGCTTTCTTT.

The V and J genes are TRBV9 and TRBJ2-1, with D perhaps TRBD1 (5 bases). The CDR3 loop spans 15 amino acids. From germline, CDR1 is SGDLS and CDR2 YYNGEE. V lost 3 bases, J lost 7 bases, and 17 bases lay in between. DNA for the CDR3: TGTGCCAGCAGCGCAGTAGTAGGGGCGAGAAATGAGCAGTTCTTC. Its protein is CASSAVVGARNEQFF. Using reference TRBV9 and TRBJ2-1 for the parts outside the CDR3, the full variable domain is DSGVTQTPKHLITATGQRVTLRCSPRSGDLSVYWYQQSLDQGLQFLIQYYNGEERAKGNILERFSAQQFPDLHSELNLSSLELGDSALYFCASSAVVGARNEQFFGPGTRLTVL.

This clone was observed a single time. The chain couples TRBV10-2 to TRBJ1-1, with 7 bases lining up with TRBD1. The CDR3 contains 13 residues. CDR1 WSHSY and CDR2 SAAADI come from the germline V gene. Germline trimming cut 4 bases from V and 4 bases from J; bases unmatched to any gene: 3. The CDR3: CASSGQGGTEAFF. The DNA for the CDR3 is TGCGCCAGCAGTGGACAGGGAGGCACTGAAGCTTTCTTT.

This clone showed up just once. The gene calls are TRBV7-2 and TRBJ2-5; unclear D gene. V lost 1 base, J lost 2 bases, and 11 bases lay in between. CDR1 and CDR2 (germline): SGHTA, FQGNSA. The CDR3 totals 15 residues. The CDR3 sequence is CASSLELAEQETQYF. CDR3 bases: TGTGCCAGCAGCTTAGAGTTAGCAGAGCAAGAGACCCAGTACTTC.

This chain joins TRBV6-1 and TRBJ1-5; 8 bases map to TRBD1. V was pared by 8 bases and J by 7 bases, with 10 bases of the junction left unmatched. This CDR3 has 14 residues. The germline V gene has CDR1 MNHNS and CDR2 SASEGT. The CDR3 reads CASLGQGAWQPQHF. CDR3 sequence (DNA): TGTGCCAGCTTAGGGCAGGGGGCCTGGCAGCCCCAGCATTTT.

This rearrangement joins TRBV6-5 to TRBJ1-1; TRBD1 matches 7 bases. V was clipped by 7 bases and J by 1 base; unmatched bases: 6. Germline-derived CDR1 and CDR2 are MNHEY and SVGAGI. This CDR3 contains 14 residues. This chain's CDR3 is CASKAGTENTEAFF. The DNA for the CDR3 is TGTGCCAGCAAAGCCGGGACAGAGAACACTGAAGCTTTCTTT.

The chain's CDR3 is CASSPDSGRALETQYF. CDR3 coding DNA: TGTGCCAGCAGTCCCGATAGCGGGAGGGCCCTAGAGACCCAGTACTTC. The chain is built from TRBV28 and TRBJ2-5; TRBD2 matches at 11 bases. Trimming at V came to 5 bases and at J to 4 bases, leaving 9 bases not matched to a gene. Germline V gene sequence: CDR1 MDHEN, CDR2 SYDVKM. CDR3 size: 16 residues. Full variable domain (missing parts from reference TRBV28 and TRBJ2-5): DVKVTQSSRYLVKRTGEKVFLECVQDMDHENMFWYRQDPGLGLRLIYFSYDVKMKEKGDIPEGYSVSREKKERFSLILESASTNQTSMYLCASSPDSGRALETQYFGPGTRLLVL.

V gene TRBV29-1 combines with J gene TRBJ2-1; D is perhaps TRBD1 (5 bases). Per germline, CDR1 SQVTM and CDR2 ANQGSEA. This CDR3 has 15 residues. V was shortened by 0 bases and J by 4 bases, with 13 bases between the two germline ends. DNA for the CDR3: TGCAGCGTTGAAGATTACGCGACAGATTACAATGAGCAGTTCTTC. Translating gives CSVEDYATDYNEQFF.

The chain has TRBV19 and TRBJ1-3, with D perhaps matching TRBD1 (6 bases). This CDR3 comprises 13 residues. Germline assignment: CDR1 LNHDA and CDR2 SQIVND (reference sequence). Trimming took off 5 bases at V and 4 bases at J, with 9 bases between the two ends. Here the CDR3 DNA reads TGTGCCAGTAGTCATGGGACAGGAAACACCATATATTTT. Translated: CASSHGTGNTIYF.

The chain links TRBV5-1 to TRBJ2-7; 9 bases fit TRBD1. V shed 1 base and J 6 bases; nucleotides not matched to a gene: 11. The CDR3 spans 16 residues. CDR1 SGHRS and CDR2 YFSETQ come from the germline V gene. The CDR3 loop reads CASSLSGQGSGSEQYF. CDR3 nucleotide sequence: TGCGCCAGCAGCTTGTCGGGACAGGGCTCTGGGAGCGAGCAGTACTTC.

The V and J genes are TRBV27 and TRBJ2-3; 11 positions match TRBD2. This CDR3 spans 15 amino acids. Germline-derived CDR1 and CDR2 are MNHEY and SMNVEV (reference sequence). The V segment lost 5 bases and the J segment 3 bases; nucleotides outside the gene matches: 4. The CDR3 DNA reads as TGTGCCAGCAGTCGTCCTAGCGGGGGGACAGATACGCAGTATTTT. Amino acid sequence: CASSRPSGGTDTQYF.

The chain uses TRBV19 and TRBJ1-5; no clear D. This CDR3 has 17 amino acids. The V and J ends lost 8 bases and 2 bases respectively, with 22 bases between them. CDR1 is LNHDA and CDR2 is SQIVND in the germline V gene (reference sequence). The CDR3 protein is CASCRGGLSLGNQPQHF. CDR3 DNA sequence: TGTGCCAGTTGTCGTGGTGGACTCTCATTGGGCAATCAGCCCCAGCATTTT. Complete variable domain (other parts from reference TRBV19 and TRBJ1-5): DGGITQSPKYLFRKEGQNVTLSCEQNLNHDAMYWYRQDPGQGLRLIYYSQIVNDFQKGDIAEGYSVSREKKESFPLTVTSAQKNPTAFYLCASCRGGLSLGNQPQHFGDGTRLSIL.

The chain recombines TRBV14 with TRBJ1-1, with D perhaps TRBD1 (5 bases). Germline CDR1 and CDR2: SGHDN and FVKESK. V lost 2 bases and J 4 bases, leaving 14 bases between the germline ends. The CDR3 runs to 15 residues. The CDR3 region is CASSQFEGEGTEAFF. As DNA, the CDR3 is TGTGCCAGCAGCCAATTTGAAGGGGAGGGCACTGAAGCTTTCTTT.

This chain connects TRBV12-2 to TRBJ2-2; no check of the table's D call, TRBD2, against the DNA was made. TRBV12-2 is flagged as a pseudogene. The CDR3 loop spans 19 amino acids. CDR3 DNA sequence: TGTGCAAGTCGCTTGGGGGACTCTAGCGGGGGGCGGAACACCGGGGAGCTGTTTTTT. It yields the protein CASRLGDSSGGRNTGELFF.

This sequence joins TRBV18 and TRBJ1-1; tentative D call: TRBD1 (6 bases). The CDR3 totals 14 residues. Trimming stripped 5 bases from V and 4 bases from J, with 14 bases between. Germline V gene lookup returns CDR1 KGHSH and CDR2 LQKENI. The CDR3 is CASSKEEGGTEAFF. The CDR3 nucleotides are TGTGCCAGCTCAAAAGAGGAAGGGGGCACTGAAGCTTTCTTT.

The rearrangement links TRBV5-8 to TRBJ1-5, with TRBD1 identical over 7 bases. Germline lookup yields CDR1 SGHTS and CDR2 YDEGEE. After removal of 3 bases from V and 7 bases from J, the junction contained 7 bases not matched to a gene. This CDR3 has 14 residues. The CDR3 coding sequence is TGTGCCAGCAGCTGGGGACAGTTGAGGCAGCCCCAGCATTTT. Translation: CASSWGQLRQPQHF. The whole variable domain, filled in from reference TRBV5-8 and TRBJ1-5, reads EAGVTQSPTHLIKTRGQQATLRCSPISGHTSVYWYQQALGLGLQFLLWYDEGEERNRGNFPPRFSGRQFPNYSSELNVNALELEDSALYLCASSWGQLRQPQHFGDGTRLSIL.

The chain is built from TRBV7-2 and TRBJ2-4, with TRBD1 matching over 8 bases. Trimming at V came to 5 bases and at J to 5 bases, leaving 2 bases not matched to a gene. The CDR3 spans 13 residues. CDR1 is SGHTA, CDR2 FQGNSA, per germline. In DNA form, the CDR3 reads TGTGCCAGCAGCAGGGGACAGGAAAACATTCAGTACTTC. Its protein is CASSRGQENIQYF.

This clone has a single count. The rearrangement uses TRBV5-1 and TRBJ1-1; a possible D gene is TRBD1 (5 bases). Germline loops: CDR1 SGHRS, CDR2 YFSETQ. The CDR3 spans 13 residues. V dropped 0 bases and J dropped 6 bases, with 9 bases sitting between them. CDR3 loop: CASSLALTAEAFF. CDR3 nucleotides: TGCGCCAGCAGCTTGGCGTTGACAGCTGAAGCTTTCTTT.

The chain recombines TRBV6-1 with TRBJ2-6, with a weak D call TRBD1 (5 bases). The V end lost 4 bases, the J end lost 0 bases, and 13 bases lay between the germline ends. CDR3 length equals 17 residues. The germline CDR1 and CDR2 sequences are MNHNS and SASEGT. The CDR3 sequence: CASSGGHPSSGANVLTF. The CDR3 DNA sequence: TGTGCCAGCAGTGGCGGACACCCGAGCTCTGGGGCCAACGTCCTGACTTTC.

The V call is TRBV28, the J call TRBJ2-7; 7 bases match TRBD2. The germline CDR1 and CDR2 sequences are MDHEN and SYDVKM. The V gene end was trimmed by 6 bases and the J gene end by 3 bases; junction bases not matched to a gene: 14. This CDR3 has 16 amino acids. For the CDR3, the DNA is TGTGCCAGCAGCAAACTACCGGGACTACCTCTCTACGAGCAGTACTTC. This encodes CASSKLPGLPLYEQYF.

This chain uses TRBV27 with TRBJ1-5, with 10 nucleotides matching TRBD1. This CDR3 comprises 15 residues. Unmatched junction bases numbered 4, after V lost 6 bases and J lost 2 bases. Germline V CDR1 and CDR2: MNHEY, SMNVEV (reference sequence). CDR3 loop: CASRQTGGGNQPQHF. CDR3 coding DNA: TGTGCCAGCAGGCAGACAGGGGGCGGCAATCAGCCCCAGCATTTT.

V is TRBV19 and J is TRBJ2-1, with D possibly TRBD1 on 5 matching bases. Trimming pared 3 bases from V and 7 bases from J, leaving 19 bases between. CDR1 and CDR2 from the germline V gene are LNHDA and SQIVND (reference sequence). The CDR3 loop spans 16 amino acids. CDR3 residues: CASSISSAGGANEQFF. The CDR3 DNA reads as TGTGCCAGTAGTATTAGTTCGGCAGGTGGGGCGAATGAGCAGTTCTTC.

The rearrangement joins TRBV6-4 to TRBJ2-7, with 8 bases identical to TRBD1. CDR3 length: 13 amino acids. The germline CDR1 and CDR2 sequences are MRHNA and SNTAGT. Unmatched junction bases numbered 2, after V lost 4 bases and J lost 3 bases. CDR3 nucleotide sequence: TGTGCCAGCAGTGTCGACAGGGGCTACGAGCAGTACTTC. Translating it yields CASSVDRGYEQYF.

The genes are TRBV6-1 and TRBJ2-5, with D possibly matching TRBD1 (5 bases). The tail of the sequence fits TRBJ2-7 better, so the J call may be wrong. CDR3 length equals 14 residues. Germline V gene sequence: CDR1 MNHNS, CDR2 SASEGT. In DNA form, the CDR3 reads TGTGCCAGCTTCTCTCAGACAGTGCCCTACGAGCAGTACTTC. Amino acids: CASFSQTVPYEQYF.

The chain links TRBV5-1 to TRBJ2-1; D not certain. Germline lookup yields CDR1 SGHRS and CDR2 YFSETQ. The CDR3 has 11 residues. V lost 2 bases and J 10 bases, leaving 7 bases between the germline ends. DNA for the CDR3: TGCGCCAGCAGCTTAACCCTAGAGCAGTTCTTC. The encoded protein is CASSLTLEQFF.

The chain recombines TRBV2 with TRBJ2-1; D might be TRBD2 (6 bases). V gave up 4 bases and J gave up 4 bases, with 17 bases separating them. The CDR3 is 16 residues long. Germline CDR1 is SNHLY and CDR2 is FYNNEI. The DNA of the CDR3 is TGTGCCAGCAGTGCGTCTAGCGCCTCAAAATACAATGAGCAGTTCTTC. Encoded protein: CASSASSASKYNEQFF.

This chain joins TRBV4-1 and TRBJ2-6; 12 bases map to TRBD2. There are 17 residues in the CDR3. Germline lookup yields CDR1 MGHRA and CDR2 YSYEKL. Trimming removed 3 bases from V and 2 bases from J; junction bases left unmatched: 2. CDR3 in amino acids: CASSHLAGGTGANVLTF. The CDR3, as DNA: TGCGCCAGCAGCCACCTAGCGGGAGGGACTGGGGCCAACGTCCTGACTTTC.

The rearrangement uses TRBV5-6 and TRBJ2-1, with D tentatively TRBD2 (5 bases). Germline values: CDR1 SGHDT, CDR2 YYEEEE. CDR3 length: 14 amino acids. Between the trimmed V and J ends, which lost 0 bases and 8 bases, there was a span of 12 bases. CDR3 sequence (DNA): TGTGCCAGCAGCTTGGGGTCTAGCTTCTATGAGCAGTTCTTC. Residues: CASSLGSSFYEQFF.

The rearrangement joins TRBV28 to TRBJ2-2; perhaps TRBD2 as D (6 bases). CDR1 and CDR2 (germline): MDHEN, SYDVKM. Deletions cut 1 base from V and 8 bases from J, with 14 bases between. This CDR3 spans 15 amino acids. The CDR3 DNA reads TGTGCCAGCAGTTTATTCTTCGGGACTCCGGGGGAGCTGTTTTTT. Translation: CASSLFFGTPGELFF.